Listed below are T cell receptor beta chains from one sample, sequenced in a study of cytomegalovirus exposure and HLA in healthy donors. The method was immunoSEQ multiplex PCR; TCRdb's version includes in-frame clones alone and lacks a portion of them. Of 150,000 to 250,000 clones detected, around 80% appear once; the ten largest clones hold 0.95% to 1.5%. The sequenced material came from PBMCs. The receptors shown here come from a woman in her 30s in good health and CMV-seronegative. The CDR3 runs from the conserved cysteine through the conserved F or W. The D gene is left open where the match is weak. The size entry is marked missing in some rows and otherwise reads once, few, many or a size class.

clone_size j_call v_call d_call cdr3_nt cdr3_aa
NA TRBJ2-6 TRBV27 NA TGTGCCAGCAGTCCCCGACAGGCATCTCTTTCTGGGGCCAACGTCCTGACTTTC CASSPRQASLSGANVLTF
NA TRBJ1-3 TRBV30 NA TGTGGGGCAGGCGGGGGATATGATGGAAACACCATATATTTT CGAGGGYDGNTIYF
NA TRBJ2-7 TRBV19 TRBD1 TGTGCCAGTAGTATGACCCGCCGTTCCGGGACAGGGCCCTACGAGCAGTACTTC CASSMTRRSGTGPYEQYF
NA TRBJ2-2 TRBV2 NA TGTGCCAGCAGTGAACCCGGGACTGTCAACACCGGGGAGCTGTTTTTT CASSEPGTVNTGELFF
NA TRBJ2-2 TRBV14 NA TGTGCCAGCAGCCAAATCGGCACCGGGGAGCTGTTTTTT CASSQIGTGELFF
NA TRBJ2-3 TRBV29-1 NA TGCAGCGTTGGAAGTAGCGGCACAGATACGCAGTATTTT CSVGSSGTDTQYF
NA TRBJ2-7 TRBV28 NA TGTGCCAGCAGTTTGAGCTCCCGGCCGGGATCAAACTACGAGCAGTACTTC CASSLSSRPGSNYEQYF
NA TRBJ1-1 TRBV11-2 TRBD1 TGTGCCAGCAGCTCATCCCACAGGGGTGAAGCTTTCTTT CASSSSHRGEAFF
NA TRBJ1-1 TRBV12-5 NA TGTGCTAGTGGTTTGGTATTAGTGGGAGGGGGGGGAGACCTTGAAGCTTTCTTT CASGLVLVGGGGDLEAFF
few TRBJ1-5 TRBV2 NA TGTGCCAGCAGTGTGGGAGATCAGCCCCAGCATTTT CASSVGDQPQHF
NA TRBJ2-7 TRBV6-5 TRBD2 TGTGCCAGCAGTTATGATAGCGGGCCCTACGAGCAGTACTTC CASSYDSGPYEQYF